Listed below are T cell receptor beta chains from one sample, sequenced in a study of T-cell memory formation after mild COVID-19. In TCRdb, the 5' RACE reads were re-called with MiXCR into one record per CDR3 protein. The repertoire holds roughly 580,000 distinct CDR3 sequences, with more than 15% as singletons. The sample taken for sequencing was PBMCs or a T cell subset sorted from them (not recorded which). All receptors derive from an adult woman who had mild COVID-19 (a few samples of this study predate the infection). Cell type and time point are not known. Both conserved end residues are part of each CDR3. A D gene is named only where the DNA matches it firmly. Size tells how often a clone was seen (once, few, many) or the class of an expanded clone, and some rows leave it out.

j_call clone_size d_call v_call cdr3_aa cdr3_nt
TRBJ2-3 . . TRBV12-3/TRBV12-4 CASSSREDTQYF TGTGCCAGCAGTTCTCGAGAAGATACGCAGTATTTT
TRBJ2-5 . TRBD2 TRBV4-1 CASSLVGEDLAGGGVRETQYF TGCGCCAGCAGCCTCGTCGGGGAGGATCTAGCGGGGGGCGGGGTTAGAGAGACCCAGTACTTC
TRBJ1-1 few . TRBV12-3/TRBV12-4 CASSLIRSTEAFF TGTGCCAGCAGTTTGATTCGGAGCACTGAAGCTTTCTTT
TRBJ2-7 . TRBD1 TRBV15 CATSRGDRSYEQYF TGTGCCACCAGCAGAGGGGACAGGTCCTACGAGCAGTACTTC
TRBJ2-7 . . TRBV7-2 CASSSVGRGSYEQYF TGTGCCAGCAGCTCAGTGGGGAGAGGGTCCTACGAGCAGTACTTC
TRBJ1-2 . TRBD1 TRBV20-1 CSATSTGTNYGYTF TGCAGTGCTACATCGACAGGGACAAACTATGGCTACACCTTC
TRBJ2-1 few TRBD2 TRBV29-1 CSVAGLAGKAGDNEQFF TGCAGCGTTGCGGGACTAGCGGGAAAGGCGGGGGACAATGAGCAGTTCTTC
TRBJ2-7 . TRBD2 TRBV10-3 CAISESTSGSELFTYEQYF TGTGCCATCAGTGAGTCGACTAGCGGGAGCGAACTATTCACCTACGAGCAGTACTTC
TRBJ2-1 many TRBD2 TRBV9 CASSVGLAGGPFSYNEQFF TGTGCCAGCAGCGTAGGGCTAGCGGGAGGGCCCTTTTCCTACAATGAGCAGTTCTTC
TRBJ2-4 . TRBD2 TRBV24-1 CATSDSGEGSGAKNIQYF TGTGCCACCAGTGATTCCGGGGAGGGGTCGGGAGCCAAAAACATTCAGTACTTC
TRBJ2-3 . . TRBV11-1 CASSPRIATVGTDTQYF TGTGCCAGCAGCCCGAGAATAGCGACGGTCGGCACAGATACGCAGTATTTT
TRBJ2-1 . TRBD1 TRBV5-1 CASSGTGTYNEQFF TGCGCCAGCAGTGGGACAGGGACCTACAATGAGCAGTTCTTC
TRBJ2-3 few . TRBV6-5 CASGATGMSTDTQYF TGTGCCAGCGGTGCTACTGGGATGAGTACAGATACGCAGTATTTT
TRBJ2-7 many . TRBV3-1 CASSQGETMKGEQYF TGTGCCAGCAGCCAAGGGGAGACCATGAAGGGGGAGCAGTACTTC
TRBJ1-2 . . TRBV7-2 CASSLHGPGHYGYTF TGTGCCAGCAGCTTACATGGTCCTGGCCACTATGGCTACACCTTC
TRBJ2-7 . . TRBV5-4 CASSWGMYEQYF TGTGCCAGCAGCTGGGGAATGTACGAGCAGTACTTC
TRBJ1-6 few . TRBV12-3/TRBV12-4 CASSSSGVGSPLHF TGTGCCAGCAGTTCCTCAGGGGTAGGGTCACCCCTCCACTTT
TRBJ1-2 . . TRBV20-1 CSARDRQGGGYTF TGCAGTGCTAGAGATAGGCAGGGCGGTGGCTACACCTTC
TRBJ2-2 few . TRBV2 CASSSGPSDTGELFF TGTGCCAGCAGTTCGGGTCCAAGTGACACCGGGGAGCTGTTTTTT
TRBJ1-1 few TRBD1 TRBV7-6 CASSLGSGQGRTEAFF TGTGCCAGCAGCTTAGGAAGTGGACAGGGAAGAACTGAAGCTTTCTTT
TRBJ1-2 . . TRBV12-3/TRBV12-4 CASSPLKGGVAGYTF TGTGCCAGCAGTCCACTGAAAGGGGGGGTGGCTGGCTACACCTTC
TRBJ2-7 few . TRBV27 CASSTRDNGLYEQYF TGTGCCAGCAGCACCCGGGACAACGGCCTTTACGAGCAGTACTTC
TRBJ2-3 few TRBD2 TRBV7-9 CASSLKGLAGSAQYF TGTGCCAGCAGCTTAAAAGGACTAGCAGGTTCAGCGCAGTATTTT
TRBJ1-5 once . TRBV6-5 CASSLRANQPQHF TGTGCCAGCAGTTTGAGGGCTAATCAGCCCCAGCATTTT
TRBJ2-1 many TRBD1 TRBV2 CASSVSGGRFF TGTGCCAGCAGTGTTTCAGGGGGTCGGTTCTTC
TRBJ2-3 . TRBD2 TRBV7-2 CASSPRLAGGLGTQYF TGTGCCAGCAGCCCTAGACTAGCGGGGGGTTTGGGCACGCAGTATTTT
TRBJ2-7 few . TRBV7-3 CASSRTAGSYEQYF TGTGCCAGCAGCCGAACAGCAGGGTCCTACGAGCAGTACTTC
TRBJ2-1 many TRBD2 TRBV18 CASSGGESYNEQFF TGTGCCAGTTCGGGGGGAGAATCCTACAATGAGCAGTTCTTC
TRBJ2-5 few TRBD1 TRBV11-2 CASSLLGQGGSETQYF TGTGCCAGCAGCTTGCTGGGACAGGGAGGGTCGGAGACCCAGTACTTC
TRBJ2-7 many . TRBV6-2/TRBV6-3 CASSPAGFGAYEQYF TGTGCCAGCAGTCCGGCAGGGTTCGGCGCCTACGAGCAGTACTTC
TRBJ1-2 . . TRBV6-2/TRBV6-3 CASSIFGAWGGYTF TGTGCCAGCAGTATTTTTGGAGCTTGGGGAGGCTACACCTTC